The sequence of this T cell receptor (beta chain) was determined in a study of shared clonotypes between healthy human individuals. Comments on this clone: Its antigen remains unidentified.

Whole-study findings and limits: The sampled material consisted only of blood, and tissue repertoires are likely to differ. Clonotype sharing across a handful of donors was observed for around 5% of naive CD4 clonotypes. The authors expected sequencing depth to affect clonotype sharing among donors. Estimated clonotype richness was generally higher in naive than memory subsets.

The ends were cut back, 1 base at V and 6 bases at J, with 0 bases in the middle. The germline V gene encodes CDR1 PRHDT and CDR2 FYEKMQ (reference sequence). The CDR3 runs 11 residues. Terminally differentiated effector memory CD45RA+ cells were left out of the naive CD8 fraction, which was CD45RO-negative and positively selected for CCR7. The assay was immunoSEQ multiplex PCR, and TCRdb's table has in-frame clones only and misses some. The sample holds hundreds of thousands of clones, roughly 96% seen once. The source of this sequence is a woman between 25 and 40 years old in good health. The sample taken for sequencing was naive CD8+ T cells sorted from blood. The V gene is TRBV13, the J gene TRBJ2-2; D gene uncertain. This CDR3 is CASSLAGELFF. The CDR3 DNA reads TGTGCCAGCAGCTTAGCCGGGGAGCTGTTTTTT.